A selection of T cell receptor beta chains follows, all from one sample in a study of cytomegalovirus exposure and HLA in healthy donors. Assay: immunoSEQ multiplex PCR; the TCRdb copy retains only in-frame clones and omits some. The sample contains fewer than 200,000 clones, roughly 77% of which appear only once. The sample was PBMCs. These receptors originate from a woman aged 18-35 years in good health and CMV-seronegative. Both conserved end residues are part of each CDR3. The D gene is left open where the match is weak. Only part of the rows carry a size: once, few, many, or a class if the clone is expanded.

d_call clone_size j_call v_call cdr3_aa cdr3_nt
- - TRBJ2-5 TRBV7-9 CSSSVGGGSFVETQYF TGTTCCAGCAGCGTAGGAGGGGGTTCCTTCGTGGAGACCCAGTACTTC
- few TRBJ2-2 TRBV19 CASSTQPLTDGELFF TGTGCCAGTAGTACTCAACCATTAACTGACGGGGAGCTGTTTTTT
TRBD2 few TRBJ2-3 TRBV7-9 CASSLTGLVGFGTDTQYF TGTGCCAGCAGCTTAACGGGACTAGTTGGATTCGGCACAGATACGCAGTATTTT
TRBD1 - TRBJ1-2 TRBV2 CASSRDRGLYGYTF TGTGCCAGCAGCCGGGACAGGGGGCTTTATGGCTACACCTTC
- - TRBJ2-1 TRBV10-3 CAIAGSPSSYNEQFF TGTGCCATCGCGGGGAGCCCGAGCTCCTACAATGAGCAGTTCTTC
- once TRBJ1-1 TRBV6-6 CASSPGGTEAFF TGTGCCAGCAGCCCAGGAGGCACTGAAGCTTTCTTT
TRBD2 - TRBJ2-1 TRBV10-1 CASSSGTSELNEQFF TGCGCCAGCTCGTCCGGGACTAGCGAGTTGAATGAGCAGTTCTTC
TRBD1 - TRBJ1-2 TRBV19 CASSMRTGLWYGYTF TGTGCCAGTAGTATGAGGACAGGGCTTTGGTATGGCTACACCTTC
TRBD1 once TRBJ2-7 TRBV14 CASSLGTGGLYEQYF TGTGCCAGCAGCCTAGGGACAGGGGGCCTCTACGAGCAGTACTTC
- - TRBJ1-2 TRBV9 CASSVAETPLQGSGYTF TGTGCCAGCAGCGTAGCCGAGACCCCCTTACAGGGTTCAGGGTACACCTTC
- - TRBJ2-7 TRBV6-5 CASSYYIQGTYEQYF TGTGCCAGCAGTTACTACATACAGGGTACCTACGAGCAGTACTTC
TRBD2 - TRBJ2-1 TRBV4-1 CASSQDQGGRAREQFF TGCGCCAGCAGCCAAGATCAGGGCGGGAGGGCCAGGGAGCAGTTCTTC
TRBD1 once TRBJ1-5 TRBV6-5 CASRGQGREYQPQHF TGTGCCAGCAGGGGACAGGGGCGAGAGTATCAGCCCCAGCATTTT
- - TRBJ2-1 TRBV6-5 CASSYSVGISLLEQFF TGTGCCAGCAGTTACTCAGTCGGGATATCCTTGCTGGAGCAGTTCTTC
- - TRBJ1-5 TRBV5-8 CASTPQGTSNQPQHF TGTGCCAGTACGCCTCAGGGTACTAGCAATCAGCCCCAGCATTTT
- - TRBJ1-1 TRBV5-1 CASSLWGGTEAFF TGCGCCAGCAGCTTGTGGGGGGGTACTGAAGCTTTCTTT
- - TRBJ1-3 TRBV7-2 CASSLAGRPSGNTIYF TGTGCCAGCAGCTTAGCGGGGAGACCTTCTGGAAACACCATATATTTT
TRBD1 - TRBJ1-1 TRBV28 CASRRQGSNTEAFF TGTGCCAGCAGAAGACAGGGATCGAACACTGAAGCTTTCTTT
- - TRBJ1-1 TRBV18 CASSPQGVNTEAFF TGTGCCAGCTCACCACAGGGGGTGAACACTGAAGCTTTCTTT
- - TRBJ2-2 TRBV11-2 CASSSLPGSNTGELFF TGTGCCAGCAGCTCCCTTCCAGGGTCGAACACCGGGGAGCTGTTTTTT
- - TRBJ2-2 TRBV5-4 CASSLTLYGETNTGELFF TGTGCCAGCAGCTTGACGCTGTATGGAGAAACGAACACCGGGGAGCTGTTTTTT
TRBD1 once TRBJ1-1 TRBV18 CASSPSLQGAMNTEAFF TGTGCCAGCTCACCCTCTCTACAGGGGGCGATGAACACTGAAGCTTTCTTT
- - TRBJ1-3 TRBV9 CASSEKGAGASGNTIYF TGTGCCAGCAGCGAAAAAGGGGCAGGGGCCTCTGGAAACACCATATATTTT
TRBD1 - TRBJ1-5 TRBV6-5 CASRRRTGGDQPQHF TGTGCCAGCAGGCGGAGGACAGGGGGCGATCAGCCCCAGCATTTT
TRBD1 once TRBJ1-2 TRBV29-1 CSVGATGGRGYTF TGCAGCGTTGGGGCGACAGGGGGTCGAGGCTACACCTTC
- - TRBJ2-7 TRBV6-5 CASSQVPNPYEQYF TGTGCCAGCAGCCAAGTGCCTAATCCCTACGAGCAGTACTTC
- - TRBJ1-2 TRBV19 CASSIVGPNYGYTF TGTGCCAGTAGTATAGTTGGGCCGAACTATGGCTACACCTTC
- - TRBJ1-1 TRBV29-1 CSVEGRQDSPNTEAFF TGCAGCGTTGAAGGCCGCCAGGACAGTCCGAACACTGAAGCTTTCTTT
TRBD1 - TRBJ1-3 TRBV19 CASSPRTGGHYSGNTIYF TGTGCCAGTAGTCCCCGGACAGGGGGTCATTACTCTGGAAACACCATATATTTT
TRBD2 - TRBJ2-5 TRBV28 CASSLGVAGGRTQYF TGTGCCAGCAGTTTAGGGGTAGCGGGAGGTAGGACCCAGTACTTC
- - TRBJ1-5 TRBV7-2 CASSSPGVRNQPQHF TGTGCCAGCAGCTCCCCGGGAGTCCGCAATCAGCCCCAGCATTTT
- once TRBJ1-1 TRBV27 CASSHRGADTEAFF TGTGCCAGCAGTCATCGGGGGGCGGACACTGAAGCTTTCTTT
- - TRBJ2-2 TRBV5-5 CASSLAQVNYGELFF TGTGCCAGCAGCTTGGCGCAGGTCAATTACGGGGAGCTGTTTTTT
- - TRBJ1-6 TRBV28 CASSLSRQALNSPLHF TGTGCCAGCAGTTTATCCCGACAGGCACTAAATTCACCCCTCCACTTT
- - TRBJ1-4 TRBV19 CASSIQVATNEKLFF TGTGCCAGTAGTATTCAGGTGGCAACTAATGAAAAACTGTTTTTT
TRBD2 - TRBJ2-1 TRBV7-8 CASKPSGGPDPYNEQFF TGTGCCAGCAAGCCTAGCGGGGGGCCCGACCCGTACAATGAGCAGTTCTTC
TRBD2 - TRBJ2-2 TRBV6-5 CASSYWGGDTGELFF TGTGCCAGCAGTTACTGGGGAGGGGACACCGGGGAGCTGTTTTTT
TRBD1 - TRBJ2-2 TRBV28 CASSRMDRPAGELFF TGTGCCAGCAGTCGGATGGACAGGCCGGCCGGGGAGCTGTTTTTT
- - TRBJ2-7 TRBV27 CASKDRSWSYEQYF TGTGCCAGCAAAGACAGGTCTTGGTCCTACGAGCAGTACTTC
- - TRBJ2-7 TRBV10-1 CASSEVLGGEQYF TGCGCCAGCAGTGAGGTCCTTGGGGGGGAGCAGTACTTC
TRBD1 - TRBJ2-3 TRBV5-8 CASSLGDRGLNTDAQYF TGTGCCAGCAGCTTGGGGGACAGGGGATTAAACACAGATGCGCAGTATTTT
TRBD1 - TRBJ2-3 TRBV11-3 CASSSGQGETDTQYF TGTGCCAGCAGCTCGGGACAGGGGGAAACAGATACGCAGTATTTT
TRBD1 - TRBJ2-5 TRBV5-4 CASSADRVQETQYF TGTGCCAGCAGCGCAGACAGGGTCCAAGAGACCCAGTACTTC
TRBD2 - TRBJ2-1 TRBV5-4 CASSPPTGGGTYNEQFF TGTGCCAGCAGCCCTCCTACGGGGGGGGGCACCTACAATGAGCAGTTCTTC
TRBD2 - TRBJ2-1 TRBV19 CASSFSGSSEQFF TGTGCCAGTAGTTTCAGCGGGAGTTCTGAGCAGTTCTTC
- - TRBJ2-7 TRBV7-9 CASSPPGHRDSYEQYF TGTGCCAGCAGCCCACCGGGACATAGAGACTCCTACGAGCAGTACTTC
- few TRBJ2-2 TRBV5-5 CASSLRGTNTGELFF TGTGCCAGCAGCTTGAGGGGTACGAACACCGGGGAGCTGTTTTTT
TRBD2 - TRBJ2-5 TRBV29-1 CSVVKAGGPKTQYF TGCAGCGTTGTGAAGGCGGGGGGGCCGAAGACCCAGTACTTC
TRBD2 - TRBJ2-7 TRBV27 CASSGAGLAGPFEQYF TGTGCCAGCAGCGGGGCGGGACTAGCGGGGCCCTTCGAGCAGTACTTC
- - TRBJ1-5 TRBV29-1 CSVEAGAGQPQHF TGCAGCGTTGAGGCGGGGGCTGGACAGCCCCAGCATTTT
- few TRBJ2-7 TRBV15 CATSTGTSYEQYF TGTGCCACCAGCACAGGAACCTCCTACGAGCAGTACTTC
TRBD2 - TRBJ2-1 TRBV7-8 CASSLASLAGIFYSYNEQFF TGTGCCAGCAGCTTAGCGAGCCTAGCGGGGATTTTTTACTCCTACAATGAGCAGTTCTTC
TRBD2 - TRBJ2-7 TRBV6-5 CASSYLPGGPGGEQYF TGTGCCAGCAGTTATCTTCCGGGAGGTCCCGGGGGGGAGCAGTACTTC